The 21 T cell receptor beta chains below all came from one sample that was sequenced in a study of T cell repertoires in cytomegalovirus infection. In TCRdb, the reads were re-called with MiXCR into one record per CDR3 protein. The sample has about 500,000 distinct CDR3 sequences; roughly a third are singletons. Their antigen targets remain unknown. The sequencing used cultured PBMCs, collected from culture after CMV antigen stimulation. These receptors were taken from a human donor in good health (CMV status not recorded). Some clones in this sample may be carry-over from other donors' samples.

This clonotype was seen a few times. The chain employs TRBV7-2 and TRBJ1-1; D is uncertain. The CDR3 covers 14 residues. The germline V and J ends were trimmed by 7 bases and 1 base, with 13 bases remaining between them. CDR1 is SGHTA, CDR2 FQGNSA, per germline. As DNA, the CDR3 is TGTGCCAGCACCCGAAACGGAGAGAACACTGAAGCTTTCTTT. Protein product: CASTRNGENTEAFF.

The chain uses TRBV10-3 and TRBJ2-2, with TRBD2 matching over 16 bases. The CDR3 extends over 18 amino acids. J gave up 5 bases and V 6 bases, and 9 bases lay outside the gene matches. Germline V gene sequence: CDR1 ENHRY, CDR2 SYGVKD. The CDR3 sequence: CAIRRPGLAGGITGELFF. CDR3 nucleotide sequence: TGTGCCATCAGGAGACCGGGACTAGCGGGAGGGATTACCGGGGAGCTGTTTTTT.

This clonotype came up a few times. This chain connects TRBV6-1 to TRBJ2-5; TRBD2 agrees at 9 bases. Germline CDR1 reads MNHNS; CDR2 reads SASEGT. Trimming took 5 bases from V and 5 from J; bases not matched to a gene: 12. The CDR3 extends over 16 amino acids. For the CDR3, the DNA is TGTGCCAGCAGTACCCGGACTAGCGCCAGGGTTGAGACCCAGTACTTC. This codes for CASSTRTSARVETQYF.

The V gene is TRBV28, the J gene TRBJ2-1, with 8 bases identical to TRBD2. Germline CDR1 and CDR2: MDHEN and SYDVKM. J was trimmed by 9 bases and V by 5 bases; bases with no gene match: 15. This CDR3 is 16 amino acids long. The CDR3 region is CASSHSRTSSKSEQFF. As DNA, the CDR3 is TGTGCCAGCAGTCACTCCCGGACTAGCAGTAAAAGTGAGCAGTTCTTC. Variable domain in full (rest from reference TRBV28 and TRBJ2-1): DVKVTQSSRYLVKRTGEKVFLECVQDMDHENMFWYRQDPGLGLRLIYFSYDVKMKEKGDIPEGYSVSREKKERFSLILESASTNQTSMYLCASSHSRTSSKSEQFFGPGTRLTVL.

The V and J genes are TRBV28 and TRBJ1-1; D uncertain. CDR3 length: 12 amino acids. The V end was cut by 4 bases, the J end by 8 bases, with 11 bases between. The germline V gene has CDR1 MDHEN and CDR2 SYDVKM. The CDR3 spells CASSWNTEEAFF. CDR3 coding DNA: TGTGCCAGCAGTTGGAATACGGAGGAAGCTTTCTTT.

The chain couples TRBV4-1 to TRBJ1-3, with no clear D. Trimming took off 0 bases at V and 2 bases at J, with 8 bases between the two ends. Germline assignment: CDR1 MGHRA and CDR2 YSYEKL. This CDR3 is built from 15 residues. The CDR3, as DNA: TGCGCCAGCAGCCAAGAGCACGGGACTGGAAACACCATATATTTT. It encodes CASSQEHGTGNTIYF.

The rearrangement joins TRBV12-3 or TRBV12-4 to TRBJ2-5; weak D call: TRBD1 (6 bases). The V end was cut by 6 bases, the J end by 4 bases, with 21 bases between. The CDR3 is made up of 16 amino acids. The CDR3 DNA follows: TGTGCCAGCAGCCCGTACAAGGGCAGGGGTAGAGAGACCCAGTACTTC. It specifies CASSPYKGRGRETQYF.

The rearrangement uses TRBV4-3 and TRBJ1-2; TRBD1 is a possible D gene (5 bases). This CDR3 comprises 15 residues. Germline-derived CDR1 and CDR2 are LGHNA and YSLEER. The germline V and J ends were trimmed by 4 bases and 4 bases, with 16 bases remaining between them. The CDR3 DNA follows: TGCGCCAGCAGCCGTCGGGCAGGGATGACCTATGGCTACACCTTC. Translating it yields CASSRRAGMTYGYTF.

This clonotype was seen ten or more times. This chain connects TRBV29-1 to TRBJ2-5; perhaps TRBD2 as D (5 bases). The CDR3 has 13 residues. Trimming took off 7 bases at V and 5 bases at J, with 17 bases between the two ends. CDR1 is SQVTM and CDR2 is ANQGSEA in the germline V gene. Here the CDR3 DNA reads TGCAGCGCTACTCTCCGGGGTTTGGAGACCCAGTACTTC. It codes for CSATLRGLETQYF. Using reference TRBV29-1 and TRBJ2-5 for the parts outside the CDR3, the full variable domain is SAVISQKPSRDICQRGTSLTIQCQVDSQVTMMFWYRQQPGQSLTLIATANQGSEATYESGFVIDKFPISRPNLTFSTLTVSNMSPEDSSIYLCSATLRGLETQYFGPGTRLLVL.

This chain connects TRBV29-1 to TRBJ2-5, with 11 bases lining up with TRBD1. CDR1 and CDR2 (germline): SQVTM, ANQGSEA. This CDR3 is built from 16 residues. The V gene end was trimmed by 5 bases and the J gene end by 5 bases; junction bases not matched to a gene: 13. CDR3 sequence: CSVNIRTGGMWETQYF. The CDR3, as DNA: TGCAGCGTTAATATCCGGACAGGGGGCATGTGGGAGACCCAGTACTTC.

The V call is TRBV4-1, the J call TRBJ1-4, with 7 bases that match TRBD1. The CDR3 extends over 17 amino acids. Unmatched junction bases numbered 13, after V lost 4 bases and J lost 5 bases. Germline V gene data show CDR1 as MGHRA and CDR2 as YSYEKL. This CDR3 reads CASSPSVTGEPNEKLFF. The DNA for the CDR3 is TGCGCCAGCAGCCCCTCAGTCACAGGGGAACCCAATGAAAAACTGTTTTTT.

In nucleotides, the CDR3 is TGTGCCAGCAGTTACGTAGCGGCGAATGAGCAGTTCTTC. Translated: CASSYVAANEQFF. J is TRBJ2-1 and V is TRBV6-2 or TRBV6-3; TRBD2 is a possible D gene (6 bases). V was clipped by 2 bases and J by 7 bases, with 9 bases between them. CDR1 is MNHEY, CDR2 SVGEGT, per germline. CDR3 length equals 13 residues.

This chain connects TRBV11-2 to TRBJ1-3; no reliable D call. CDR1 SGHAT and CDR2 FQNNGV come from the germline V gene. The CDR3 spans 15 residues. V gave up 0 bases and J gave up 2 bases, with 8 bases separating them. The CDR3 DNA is TGTGCCAGCAGCTTAGAGGGCCGCACTGGAAACACCATATATTTT. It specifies CASSLEGRTGNTIYF. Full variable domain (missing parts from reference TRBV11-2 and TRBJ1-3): EAGVAQSPRYKIIEKRQSVAFWCNPISGHATLYWYQQILGQGPKLLIQFQNNGVVDDSQLPKDRFSAERLKGVDSTLKIQPAKLEDSAVYLCASSLEGRTGNTIYFGEGSWLTVV.

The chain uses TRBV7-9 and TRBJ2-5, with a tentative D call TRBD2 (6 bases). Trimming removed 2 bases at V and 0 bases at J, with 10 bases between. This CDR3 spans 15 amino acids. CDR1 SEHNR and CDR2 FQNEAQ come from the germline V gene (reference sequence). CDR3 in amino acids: CASSLTSWYQETQYF. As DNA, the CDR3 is TGTGCCAGCAGCTTAACTAGCTGGTACCAAGAGACCCAGTACTTC. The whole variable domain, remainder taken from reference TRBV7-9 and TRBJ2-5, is DTGVSQNPRHKITKRGQNVTFRCDPISEHNRLYWYRQTLGQGPEFLTYFQNEAQLEKSRLLSDRFSAERPKGSFSTLEIQRTEQGDSAMYLCASSLTSWYQETQYFGPGTRLLVL.

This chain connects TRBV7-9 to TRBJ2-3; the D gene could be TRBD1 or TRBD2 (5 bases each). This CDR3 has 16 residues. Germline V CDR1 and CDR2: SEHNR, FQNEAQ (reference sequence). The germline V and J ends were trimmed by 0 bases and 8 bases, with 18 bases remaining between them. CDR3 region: CASSLALGRTRGTQYF. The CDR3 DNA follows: TGTGCCAGCAGCTTAGCGCTGGGACGGACGAGGGGTACGCAGTATTTT.

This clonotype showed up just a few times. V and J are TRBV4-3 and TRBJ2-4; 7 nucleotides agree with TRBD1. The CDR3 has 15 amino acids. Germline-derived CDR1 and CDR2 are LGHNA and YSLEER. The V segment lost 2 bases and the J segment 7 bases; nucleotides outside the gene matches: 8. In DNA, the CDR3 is TGCGCCAGCAGCCAACACAGGGGATACCGGAACATTCAGTACTTC. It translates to CASSQHRGYRNIQYF.

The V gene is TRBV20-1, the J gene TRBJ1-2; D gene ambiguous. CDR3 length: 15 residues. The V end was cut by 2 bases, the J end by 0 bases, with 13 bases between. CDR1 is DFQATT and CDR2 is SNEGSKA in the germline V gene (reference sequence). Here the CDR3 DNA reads TGCAGTGCTAGATCTTTTACCGGGACTAACTATGGCTACACCTTC. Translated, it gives CSARSFTGTNYGYTF.

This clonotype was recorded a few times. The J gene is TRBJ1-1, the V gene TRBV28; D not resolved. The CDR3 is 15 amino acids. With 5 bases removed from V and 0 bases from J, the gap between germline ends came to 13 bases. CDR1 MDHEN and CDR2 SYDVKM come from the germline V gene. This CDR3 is CASSPSGVMNTEAFF. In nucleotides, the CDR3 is TGTGCCAGCAGTCCGTCCGGGGTCATGAACACTGAAGCTTTCTTT.

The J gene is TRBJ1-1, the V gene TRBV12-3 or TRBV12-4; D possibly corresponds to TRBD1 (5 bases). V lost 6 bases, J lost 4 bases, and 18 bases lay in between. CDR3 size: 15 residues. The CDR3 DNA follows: TGTGCCAGCAGGACCGCCACAGGTGCCGGCACTGAAGCTTTCTTT. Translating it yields CASRTATGAGTEAFF.

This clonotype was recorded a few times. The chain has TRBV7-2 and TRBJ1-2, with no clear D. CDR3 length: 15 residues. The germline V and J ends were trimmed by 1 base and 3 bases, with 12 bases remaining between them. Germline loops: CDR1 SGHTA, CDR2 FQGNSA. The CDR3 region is CASSLEPRRHYGYTF. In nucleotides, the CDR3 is TGTGCCAGCAGCTTAGAACCCCGGCGGCACTATGGCTACACCTTC.

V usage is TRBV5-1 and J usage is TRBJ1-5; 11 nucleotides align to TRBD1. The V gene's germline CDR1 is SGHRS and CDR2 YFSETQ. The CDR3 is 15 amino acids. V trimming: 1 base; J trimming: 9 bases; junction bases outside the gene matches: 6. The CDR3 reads CASSLPGQGERPQHF. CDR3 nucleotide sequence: TGCGCCAGCAGCTTGCCGGGACAGGGGGAGCGGCCCCAGCATTTT.